The clone carrying this T cell receptor beta chain was counted a single time. This entry comes from a study of shared T cell receptors in the human thymus. CDR1 is SGHDN, CDR2 FVKESK, per germline. V was trimmed by 6 bases and J by 1 base, leaving 12 bases between them. The length of the CDR3 is 14 residues. Using immunoSEQ multiplex PCR, the repertoire was profiled, and TCRdb retains in-frame clones only, with some absent. The sample lists around 730,000 clones, around 85% occurring once. Another study also made use of these data, one on human thymus T cells. That work states: In corrective heart surgery, resections were taken, and these provided the thymus tissue. Usage of V and J genes appeared biased in thymic and blood repertoires. Unrelated individuals were reported by related research to share highly overlapping thymic repertoires.

The chain is built from TRBV14 and TRBJ1-1, with D uncertain. This TCR was sampled from a girl in the first two years of life with a congenital heart defect. Sequencing used thymocytes. The CDR3 loop reads CASSGGRTNTEAFF. DNA for the CDR3: TGTGCCAGCAGTGGTGGCAGAACGAACACTGAAGCTTTCTTT.